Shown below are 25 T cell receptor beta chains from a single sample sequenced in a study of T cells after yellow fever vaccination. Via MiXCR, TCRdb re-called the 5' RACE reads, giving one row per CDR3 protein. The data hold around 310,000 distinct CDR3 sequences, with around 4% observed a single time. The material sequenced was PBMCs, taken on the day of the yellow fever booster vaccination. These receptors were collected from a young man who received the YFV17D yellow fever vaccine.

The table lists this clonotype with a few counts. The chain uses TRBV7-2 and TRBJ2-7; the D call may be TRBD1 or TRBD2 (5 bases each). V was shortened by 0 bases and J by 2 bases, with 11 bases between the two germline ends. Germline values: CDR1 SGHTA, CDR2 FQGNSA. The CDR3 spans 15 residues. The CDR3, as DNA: TGTGCCAGCAGCTTAGCTCTGACGGGGCCCTACGAGCAGTACGTC. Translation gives CASSLALTGPYEQYV.

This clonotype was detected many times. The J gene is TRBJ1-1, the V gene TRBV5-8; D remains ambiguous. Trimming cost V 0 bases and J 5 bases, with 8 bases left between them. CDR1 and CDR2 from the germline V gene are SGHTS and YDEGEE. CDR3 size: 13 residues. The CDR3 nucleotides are TGTGCCAGCAGCTTGGAGCGGGCTACTGAAGCTTTCTTT. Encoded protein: CASSLERATEAFF.

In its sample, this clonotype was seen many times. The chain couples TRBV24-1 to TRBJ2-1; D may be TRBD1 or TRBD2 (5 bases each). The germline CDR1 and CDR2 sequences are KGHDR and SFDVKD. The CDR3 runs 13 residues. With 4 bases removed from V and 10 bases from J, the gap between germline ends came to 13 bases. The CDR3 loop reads CATSDRPGREQFF. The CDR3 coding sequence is TGTGCCACCAGTGACAGACCGGGGCGGGAGCAGTTCTTC.

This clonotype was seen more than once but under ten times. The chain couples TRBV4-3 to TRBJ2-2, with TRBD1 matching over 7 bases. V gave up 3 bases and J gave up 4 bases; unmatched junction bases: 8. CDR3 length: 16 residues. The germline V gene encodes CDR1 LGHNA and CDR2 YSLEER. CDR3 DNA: TGCGCCAGCAGCCAGGCCTTTGGGACAGCCACCGGGGAGCTGTTTTTT. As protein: CASSQAFGTATGELFF.

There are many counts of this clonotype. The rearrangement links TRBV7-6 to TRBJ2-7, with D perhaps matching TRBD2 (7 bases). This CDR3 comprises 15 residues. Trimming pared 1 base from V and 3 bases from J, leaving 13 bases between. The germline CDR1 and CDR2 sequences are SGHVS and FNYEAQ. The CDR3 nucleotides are TGTGCCAGCAGCTTAGGTGCGGGGGCCCTCTACGAGCAGTACTTC. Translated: CASSLGAGALYEQYF. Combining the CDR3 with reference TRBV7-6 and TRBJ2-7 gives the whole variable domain GAGVSQSPRYKVTKRGQDVALRCDPISGHVSLYWYRQALGQGPEFLTYFNYEAQQDKSGLPNDRFSAERPEGSISTLTIQRTEQRDSAMYRCASSLGAGALYEQYFGPGTRLTVT.

For the CDR3, the DNA is TGTGCCAGCAGTTTACTCCGGGGGGCGAAAGAGCAGTACTTC. Translated, it gives CASSLLRGAKEQYF. The chain joins TRBV12-3 or TRBV12-4 to TRBJ2-7, with a possible D match to TRBD2 (7 bases). CDR3 length: 14 amino acids. Trimming took 2 bases from V and 7 from J, leaving 15 bases between them.

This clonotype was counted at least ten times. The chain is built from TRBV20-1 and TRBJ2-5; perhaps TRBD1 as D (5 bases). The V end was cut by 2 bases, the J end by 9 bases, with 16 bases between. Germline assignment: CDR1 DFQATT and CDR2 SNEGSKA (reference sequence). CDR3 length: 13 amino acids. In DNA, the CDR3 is TGCAGTGCTAGATTCCCAGGGTGGGTTCCCCAGTACTTC. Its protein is CSARFPGWVPQYF.

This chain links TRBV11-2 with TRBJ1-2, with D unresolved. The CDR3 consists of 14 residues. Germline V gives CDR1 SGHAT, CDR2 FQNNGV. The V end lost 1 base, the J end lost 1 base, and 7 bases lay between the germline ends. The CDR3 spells CASSLGSDNYGYTF. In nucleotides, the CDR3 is TGTGCCAGCAGCTTAGGCTCAGATAACTATGGCTACACCTTC.

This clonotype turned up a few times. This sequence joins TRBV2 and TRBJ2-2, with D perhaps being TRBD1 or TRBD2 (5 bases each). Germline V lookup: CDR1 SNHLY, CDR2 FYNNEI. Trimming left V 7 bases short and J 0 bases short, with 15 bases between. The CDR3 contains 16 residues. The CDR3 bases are TGTGCCAGCACTTCACAAATGGGGGCGAACACCGGGGAGCTGTTTTTT. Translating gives CASTSQMGANTGELFF. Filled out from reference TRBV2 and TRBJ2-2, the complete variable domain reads EPEVTQTPSHQVTQMGQEVILRCVPISNHLYFYWYRQILGQKVEFLVSFYNNEISEKSEIFDDQFSVERPDGSNFTLKIRSTKLEDSAMYFCASTSQMGANTGELFFGEGSRLTVL.

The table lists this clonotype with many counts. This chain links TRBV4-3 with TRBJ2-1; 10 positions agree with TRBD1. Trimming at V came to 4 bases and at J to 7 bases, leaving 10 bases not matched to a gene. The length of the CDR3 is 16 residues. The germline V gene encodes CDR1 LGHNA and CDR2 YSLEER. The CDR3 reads CASSLSVGTGDNEQFF. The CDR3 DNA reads TGCGCCAGCAGCCTTTCCGTGGGGACAGGGGATAATGAGCAGTTCTTC.

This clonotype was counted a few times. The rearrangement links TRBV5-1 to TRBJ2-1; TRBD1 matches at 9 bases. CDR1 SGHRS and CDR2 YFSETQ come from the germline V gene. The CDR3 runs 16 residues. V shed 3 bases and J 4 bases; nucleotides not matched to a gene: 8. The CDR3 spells CASSSTGGLGYNEQFF. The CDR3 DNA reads TGCGCCAGCAGCTCTACAGGGGGCTTAGGATACAATGAGCAGTTCTTC.

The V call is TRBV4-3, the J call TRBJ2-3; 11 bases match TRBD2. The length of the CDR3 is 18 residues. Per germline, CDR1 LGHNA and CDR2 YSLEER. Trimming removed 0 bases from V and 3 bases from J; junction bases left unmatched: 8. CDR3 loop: CASSQDDIAGGPTDTQYF. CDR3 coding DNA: TGCGCCAGCAGCCAAGATGACATAGCGGGGGGGCCGACAGATACGCAGTATTTT.

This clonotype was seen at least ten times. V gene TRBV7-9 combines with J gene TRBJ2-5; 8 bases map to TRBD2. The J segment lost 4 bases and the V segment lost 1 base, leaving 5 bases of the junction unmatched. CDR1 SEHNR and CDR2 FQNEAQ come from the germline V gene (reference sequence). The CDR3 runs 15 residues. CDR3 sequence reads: CASSLVLAGRETQYF. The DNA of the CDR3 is TGTGCCAGCAGCTTAGTCTTAGCGGGGAGAGAGACCCAGTACTTC.

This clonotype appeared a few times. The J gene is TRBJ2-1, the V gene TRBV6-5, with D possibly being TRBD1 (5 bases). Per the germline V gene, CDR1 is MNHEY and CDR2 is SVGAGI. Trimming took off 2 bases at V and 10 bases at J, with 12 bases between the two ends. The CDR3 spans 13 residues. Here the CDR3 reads CASSYGSPGEQFF. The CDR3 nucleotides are TGTGCCAGCAGTTACGGGTCGCCAGGGGAGCAGTTCTTC.

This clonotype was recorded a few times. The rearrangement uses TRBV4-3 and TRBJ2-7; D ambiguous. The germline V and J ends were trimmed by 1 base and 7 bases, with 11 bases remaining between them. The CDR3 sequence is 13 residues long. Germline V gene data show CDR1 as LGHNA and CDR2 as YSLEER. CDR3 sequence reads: CASSQVYAEEQYV. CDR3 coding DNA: TGCGCCAGCAGCCAAGTGTACGCGGAAGAGCAGTACGTC.

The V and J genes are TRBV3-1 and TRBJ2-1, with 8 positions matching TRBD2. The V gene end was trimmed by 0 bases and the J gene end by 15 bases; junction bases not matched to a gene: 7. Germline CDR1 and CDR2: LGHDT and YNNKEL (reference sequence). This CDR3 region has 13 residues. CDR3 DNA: TGTGCCAGCAGCCAAGATACTAGCGGAGGGGGGTTCTTC. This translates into CASSQDTSGGGFF.

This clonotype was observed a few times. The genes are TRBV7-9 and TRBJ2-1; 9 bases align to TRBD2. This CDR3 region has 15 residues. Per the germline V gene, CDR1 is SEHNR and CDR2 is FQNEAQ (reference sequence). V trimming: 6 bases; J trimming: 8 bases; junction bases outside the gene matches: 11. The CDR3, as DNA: TGTGCCAGCAGTTGGGGGCTAGCGGGGTTCGATGAGCAGTTCTTC. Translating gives CASSWGLAGFDEQFF.

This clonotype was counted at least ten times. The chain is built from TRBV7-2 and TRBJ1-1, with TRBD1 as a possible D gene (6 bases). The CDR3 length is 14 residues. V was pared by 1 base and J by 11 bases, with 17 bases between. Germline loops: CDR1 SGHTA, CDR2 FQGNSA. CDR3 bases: TGTGCCAGCAGCTTAGGGGGGACATCGGGTGGGGCTTTCTTT. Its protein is CASSLGGTSGGAFF.

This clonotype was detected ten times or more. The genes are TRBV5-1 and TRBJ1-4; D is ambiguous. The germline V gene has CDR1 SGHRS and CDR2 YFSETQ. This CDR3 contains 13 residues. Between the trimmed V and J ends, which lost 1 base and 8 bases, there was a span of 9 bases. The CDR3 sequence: CASSLRTNEKLFF. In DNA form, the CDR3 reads TGCGCCAGCAGCTTGCGGACGAACGAAAAACTGTTTTTT. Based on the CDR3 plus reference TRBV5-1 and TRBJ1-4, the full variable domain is KAGVTQTPRYLIKTRGQQVTLSCSPISGHRSVSWYQQTPGQGLQFLFEYFSETQRNKGNFPGRFSGRQFSNSRSEMNVSTLELGDSALYLCASSLRTNEKLFFGSGTQLSVL.

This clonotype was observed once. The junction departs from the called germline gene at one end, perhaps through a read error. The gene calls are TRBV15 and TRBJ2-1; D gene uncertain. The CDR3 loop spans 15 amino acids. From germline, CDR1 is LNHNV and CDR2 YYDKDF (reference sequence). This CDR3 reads CATSRVGTSFNEQFF. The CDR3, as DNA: TGTGCCACCAGCAGAGTAGGCACCTCCTTCAATGAGCAGTTCTTC.

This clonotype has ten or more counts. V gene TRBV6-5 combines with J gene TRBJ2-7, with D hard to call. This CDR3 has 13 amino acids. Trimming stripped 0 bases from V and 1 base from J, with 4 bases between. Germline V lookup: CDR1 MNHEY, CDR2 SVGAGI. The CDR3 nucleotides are TGTGCCAGCAGTTACTCCGGTTCCTACGAGCAGTACGTC. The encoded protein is CASSYSGSYEQYV.

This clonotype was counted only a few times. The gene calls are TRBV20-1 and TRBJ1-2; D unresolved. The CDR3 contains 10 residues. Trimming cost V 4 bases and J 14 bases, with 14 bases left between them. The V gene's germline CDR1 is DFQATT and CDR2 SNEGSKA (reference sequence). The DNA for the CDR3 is TGCAGTGCTATTCCGGCAAGGCCGACCTTC. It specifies CSAIPARPTF.

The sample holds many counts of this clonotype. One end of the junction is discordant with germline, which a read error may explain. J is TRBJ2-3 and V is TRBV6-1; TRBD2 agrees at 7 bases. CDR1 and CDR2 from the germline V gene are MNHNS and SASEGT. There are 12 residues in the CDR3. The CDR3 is CAGRVAGDTQYF. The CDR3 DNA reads TGTGCCGGCAGGGTAGCGGGAGATACGCAGTATTTT.

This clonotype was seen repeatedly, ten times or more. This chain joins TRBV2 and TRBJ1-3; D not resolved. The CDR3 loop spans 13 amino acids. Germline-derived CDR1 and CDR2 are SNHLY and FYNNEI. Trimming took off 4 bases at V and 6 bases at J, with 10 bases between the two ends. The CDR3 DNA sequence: TGTGCCAGCAGTGCGGGGTCAGAAAACACCATATATTTT. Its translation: CASSAGSENTIYF. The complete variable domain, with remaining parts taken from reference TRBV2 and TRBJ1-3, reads EPEVTQTPSHQVTQMGQEVILRCVPISNHLYFYWYRQILGQKVEFLVSFYNNEISEKSEIFDDQFSVERPDGSNFTLKIRSTKLEDSAMYFCASSAGSENTIYFGEGSWLTVV.

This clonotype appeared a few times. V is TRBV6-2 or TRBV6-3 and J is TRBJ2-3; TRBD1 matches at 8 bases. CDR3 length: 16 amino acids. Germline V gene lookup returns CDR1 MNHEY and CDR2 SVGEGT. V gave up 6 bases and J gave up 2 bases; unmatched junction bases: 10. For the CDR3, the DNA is TGTGCCAGCAGACCTATCCGGGACAGGACCACAGATACGCAGTATTTT. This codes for CASRPIRDRTTDTQYF.